This T cell receptor beta chain was found in a study of T cell changes during pregnancy in multiple sclerosis. Profiled with immunoSEQ multiplex PCR; TCRdb holds only in-frame clones, not every one. The table includes about 110,000 clones, about 90% detected once. Trimming cost V 6 bases and J 0 bases; bases outside gene matches: 13. This CDR3 comprises 19 residues. Germline-derived CDR1 and CDR2 are MNHEY and SMNVEV (reference sequence). The sequenced sample was peripheral blood, obtained in the third trimester of pregnancy. This receptor was taken from a female donor with multiple sclerosis, enrolled in a pregnancy study. The V and J genes are TRBV27 and TRBJ2-3, with 12 bases that match TRBD2. CDR3 sequence: CASSHGLAGNFRSTDTQYF. The CDR3 DNA reads as TGTGCCAGCAGCCACGGACTAGCGGGAAACTTTAGGAGCACAGATACGCAGTATTTT.